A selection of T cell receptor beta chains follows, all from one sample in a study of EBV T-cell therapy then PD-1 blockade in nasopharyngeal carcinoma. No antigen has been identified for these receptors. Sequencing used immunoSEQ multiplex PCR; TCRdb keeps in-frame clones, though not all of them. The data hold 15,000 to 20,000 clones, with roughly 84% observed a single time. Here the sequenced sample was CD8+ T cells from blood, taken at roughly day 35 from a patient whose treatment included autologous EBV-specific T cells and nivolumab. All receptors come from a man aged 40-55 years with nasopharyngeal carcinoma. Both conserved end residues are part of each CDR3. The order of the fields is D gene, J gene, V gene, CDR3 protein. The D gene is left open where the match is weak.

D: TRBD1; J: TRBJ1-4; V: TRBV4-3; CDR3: CASSQDLVGTGVEKLFF
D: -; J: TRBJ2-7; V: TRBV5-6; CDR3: CASSLTASYEQYF
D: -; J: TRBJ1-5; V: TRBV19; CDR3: CASSWTEGQPQHF
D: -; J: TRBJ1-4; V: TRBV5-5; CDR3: CASRTRENEKLFF
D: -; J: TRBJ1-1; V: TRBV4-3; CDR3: CASSQDWGNTEAFF
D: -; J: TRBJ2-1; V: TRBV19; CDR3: CASRGHVSGGLYNEQFF
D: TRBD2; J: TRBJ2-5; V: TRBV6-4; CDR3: CASSTGTSGGGQETQYF
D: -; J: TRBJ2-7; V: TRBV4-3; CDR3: CASSQDLGYEQYF
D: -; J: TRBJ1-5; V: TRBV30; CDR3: CAWSVRQVSNQPQHF
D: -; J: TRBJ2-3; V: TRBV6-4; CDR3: CASSDSVGTDTQYF
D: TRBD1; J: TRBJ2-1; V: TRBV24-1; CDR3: CATSERDRSSYNEQFF
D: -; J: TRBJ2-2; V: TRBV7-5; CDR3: CVRSQRSAGTSGGSNTGELFF
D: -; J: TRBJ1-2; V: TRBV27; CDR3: CASSLGTAYANYGYTF
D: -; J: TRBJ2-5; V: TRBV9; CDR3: CASTRGSGVETQYF
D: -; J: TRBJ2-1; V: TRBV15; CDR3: CATSTYRSSEQFF
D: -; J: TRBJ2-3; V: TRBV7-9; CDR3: CASSSPGGDTQYF